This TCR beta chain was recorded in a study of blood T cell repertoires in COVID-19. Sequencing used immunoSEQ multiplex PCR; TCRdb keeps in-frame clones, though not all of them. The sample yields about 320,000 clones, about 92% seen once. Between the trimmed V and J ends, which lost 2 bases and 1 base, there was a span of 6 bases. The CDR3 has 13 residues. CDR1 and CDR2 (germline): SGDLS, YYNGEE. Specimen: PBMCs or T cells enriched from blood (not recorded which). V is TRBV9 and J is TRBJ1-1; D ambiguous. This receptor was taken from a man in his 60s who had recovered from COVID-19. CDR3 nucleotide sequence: TGTGCCAGCAGCGTGGTGAGGAACACTGAAGCTTTCTTT. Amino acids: CASSVVRNTEAFF. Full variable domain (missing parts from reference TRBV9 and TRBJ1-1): DSGVTQTPKHLITATGQRVTLRCSPRSGDLSVYWYQQSLDQGLQFLIQYYNGEERAKGNILERFSAQQFPDLHSELNLSSLELGDSALYFCASSVVRNTEAFFGQGTRLTVV.